The TCR beta chain under discussion was sequenced for a study of CXCR3-negative and CXCR3-positive naive CD8 T cells. Germline assignment: CDR1 SGHRS and CDR2 YFSETQ. This CDR3 comprises 17 residues. Study-wide results and caveats: Naive cells with CXCR3 showed TRB CDR3s that were more hydrophobic than those in CXCR3-negative naive cells. For memory CD8+ cells diversity was much lower, but both naive subsets had comparably high diversity.

Regarding this clonotype: Its target is not known.

The libraries of TRB cDNA were constructed through 5' RACE using UMI labels. TCRdb reworked the 5' RACE reads into one entry per CDR3 protein, no DNA. Here the sample table reports about 150,000 distinct CDR3 sequences. The chain combines TRBV5-1 with TRBJ2-6. Material: naive CXCR3+ CD8+ T cells from blood. Subset reported: CD45RO-CCR7+CD27+CD95- naive CD8+ T cells expressing CXCR3 (TNR3+). This TCR was recovered from a human donor in good health. Some clones in this sample may be carry-over from other donors' samples. CDR3 region: CASSLVSFLSGANVLTF.